This passage covers 19 T cell receptor beta chains from one sample sequenced in a study of blood T cell repertoires in COVID-19. Sequenced by immunoSEQ multiplex PCR; TCRdb stores in-frame clones only, minus some. Altogether under 250,000 clones are present, about 80% being singletons, with the ten largest covering 3%. Sequenced input: peripheral blood. These receptors were obtained from a woman aged 25 to 45 who had recovered from COVID-19.

This clone was recorded only once. The chain recombines TRBV10-3 with TRBJ2-1; D is ambiguous. This CDR3 comprises 13 residues. Trimming took 5 bases from V and 4 from J, leaving 9 bases between them. Germline V gives CDR1 ENHRY, CDR2 SYGVKD. Here the CDR3 DNA reads TGTGCCATCAGTATAGCAGAATACAATGAGCAGTTCTTC. Amino acid sequence: CAISIAEYNEQFF.

The chain uses TRBV6-1 and TRBJ1-1, with TRBD1 matching 8 bases. Per germline, CDR1 MNHNS and CDR2 SASEGT. The CDR3 spans 12 residues. Trimming removed 3 bases from V and 13 bases from J; junction bases left unmatched: 7. In DNA, the CDR3 is TGTGCCAGCAGTGACAGGGGGCGAGCGGGTTTCTTT. Its protein product is CASSDRGRAGFF.

The CDR3, as DNA: TGCGCCAGCAGCCCGAGAGGACTAGCGGAGTACAATGAGCAGTTCTTC. Translation: CASSPRGLAEYNEQFF. V usage is TRBV5-1 and J usage is TRBJ2-1, with 10 bases fitting TRBD2. Germline lookup yields CDR1 SGHRS and CDR2 YFSETQ. CDR3 size: 16 residues. The ends lost 4 bases at V and 4 bases at J; junction bases unmatched: 8.

The V call is TRBV20-1, the J call TRBJ2-3, with 8 positions matching TRBD2. The CDR3 is 14 amino acids. Germline assignment: CDR1 DFQATT and CDR2 SNEGSKA (reference sequence). V was clipped by 3 bases and J by 1 base; unmatched bases: 3. CDR3 loop: CSASVTSGTDTQYF. The CDR3 DNA reads TGCAGTGCTAGTGTGACTAGCGGCACAGATACGCAGTATTTT.

This sequence joins TRBV10-3 and TRBJ2-5; tentative D call: TRBD2 (6 bases). V was clipped by 3 bases and J by 7 bases, with 12 bases between them. CDR1 is ENHRY, CDR2 SYGVKD, per germline. This CDR3 region has 13 residues. In nucleotides, the CDR3 is TGTGCCATCAGTGAACAGCGGGCCGGGACCCAGTACTTC. This translates into CAISEQRAGTQYF.

V usage is TRBV19 and J usage is TRBJ2-7; TRBD2 matches at 10 bases. Germline V gene sequence: CDR1 LNHDA, CDR2 SQIVND (reference sequence). Unmatched junction bases numbered 6, after V lost 5 bases and J lost 5 bases. The CDR3 covers 14 residues. CDR3 DNA sequence: TGTGCCAGTAGTCCGCTAGCGGGAGTCGACGAGCAGTACTTC. It specifies CASSPLAGVDEQYF.

J is TRBJ2-3 and V is TRBV5-1, with D uncertain. Germline V lookup: CDR1 SGHRS, CDR2 YFSETQ. There are 16 residues in the CDR3. V dropped 0 bases and J dropped 4 bases, with 15 bases sitting between them. The CDR3 nucleotides are TGCGCCAGCAGCTTGGCAGGCCTCCGAAACTCAGATACGCAGTATTTT. It is translated as CASSLAGLRNSDTQYF.

The V call is TRBV7-8, the J call TRBJ2-5; 11 nucleotides align to TRBD2. The CDR3 has 15 amino acids. The trim removed 3 bases at V and 2 bases at J, leaving 2 bases unmatched. Germline V CDR1 and CDR2: SGHVS, FQNEAQ. The CDR3 loop is CASSFSGRGQETQYF. The CDR3 DNA follows: TGTGCCAGCAGCTTTAGCGGGAGGGGGCAAGAGACCCAGTACTTC. The whole variable domain, filled in from reference TRBV7-8 and TRBJ2-5, reads GAGVSQSPRYKVAKRGQDVALRCDPISGHVSLFWYQQALGQGPEFLTYFQNEAQLDKSGLPSDRFFAERPEGSVSTLKIQRTQQEDSAVYLCASSFSGRGQETQYFGPGTRLLVL.

The chain is built from TRBV7-2 and TRBJ2-5; no clear D gene. The CDR3 runs 13 residues. Germline CDR1 SGHTA, CDR2 FQGNSA. Trimming took 2 bases from V and 1 from J, leaving 5 bases between them. Here the CDR3 reads CASSLNSQETQYF. In DNA form, the CDR3 reads TGTGCCAGCAGCTTAAACTCCCAAGAGACCCAGTACTTC.

This chain connects TRBV28 to TRBJ2-3; D is uncertain. From germline, CDR1 is MDHEN and CDR2 SYDVKM. Trimming took 5 bases from V and 0 from J, leaving 15 bases between them. The CDR3 length is 16 residues. DNA of the CDR3: TGTGCCAGCAGTGGAGATAGCAAACTTAGCACAGATACGCAGTATTTT. It translates to CASSGDSKLSTDTQYF.

The chain carries TRBV3-1 (or the pseudogene TRBV3-2) and TRBJ2-1; 9 bases map to TRBD2. CDR1 is LGHDT and CDR2 is YNNKEL in the germline V gene (reference sequence). The V and J ends lost 4 bases and 5 bases, in that order; junction bases with no gene match: 6. This CDR3 contains 15 residues. CDR3 protein: CASSRTSAGDNEQFF. In nucleotides, the CDR3 is TGTGCCAGCAGCCGGACTAGCGCGGGAGACAATGAGCAGTTCTTC.

This clone has just a few counts. J is TRBJ2-3 and V is TRBV20-1; a possible D gene is TRBD2 (5 bases). The CDR3 spans 14 residues. Germline-derived CDR1 and CDR2 are DFQATT and SNEGSKA (reference sequence). Trimming removed 3 bases from V and 0 bases from J, with 10 bases in between. CDR3 protein: CSASIRTSTDTQYF. CDR3 nucleotides: TGCAGTGCTAGTATTCGGACTAGCACAGATACGCAGTATTTT.

CDR3 DNA sequence: TGTGCCAGCAGCTTAACTGCGAGACAGGGGCCCGGGGAGCTGTTTTTT. It codes for CASSLTARQGPGELFF. J is TRBJ2-2 and V is TRBV7-3; 8 nucleotides agree with TRBD1. The CDR3 length is 16 residues. The germline V gene encodes CDR1 SGHTA and CDR2 FQGTGA. Trimming took 0 bases from V and 6 from J; bases not matched to a gene: 6.

The J gene is TRBJ1-5, the V gene TRBV28, with TRBD1 matching 7 bases. Germline CDR1 MDHEN, CDR2 SYDVKM. V shed 7 bases and J 3 bases; nucleotides not matched to a gene: 6. The CDR3 length is 14 residues. The CDR3 is CASIPGQVNQPQHF. In DNA form, the CDR3 reads TGTGCCAGCATTCCCGGACAGGTCAATCAGCCCCAGCATTTT.

The V gene is TRBV2, the J gene TRBJ2-5, with D unclear. Per the germline V gene, CDR1 is SNHLY and CDR2 is FYNNEI. The CDR3 loop spans 13 amino acids. Trimming took 5 bases from V and 5 from J, leaving 12 bases between them. This CDR3 is CASSSQAQETQYF. As DNA, the CDR3 is TGTGCCAGCAGTTCCCAGGCGCAGGAGACCCAGTACTTC.

The chain has TRBV28 and TRBJ2-7; TRBD2 agrees at 10 bases. Germline CDR1 is MDHEN and CDR2 is SYDVKM. CDR3 length equals 18 residues. With 2 bases clipped from V and 2 bases from J, the junction kept 12 bases outside the gene matches. DNA of the CDR3: TGTGCCAGCAGTTTAGTCCATCTGCTAGCGGGAGACCCCTACGAGCAGTACTTC. Its protein is CASSLVHLLAGDPYEQYF.

This chain uses TRBV19 with TRBJ1-4, with a weak D call TRBD1 (5 bases). V gave up 7 bases and J gave up 5 bases, with 17 bases separating them. This CDR3 has 15 amino acids. The germline V gene encodes CDR1 LNHDA and CDR2 SQIVND (reference sequence). DNA for the CDR3: TGTGCCAGTATTCAGGGTGAACTCGGGAATGAAAAACTGTTTTTT. The encoded protein is CASIQGELGNEKLFF.

The chain combines TRBV13 with TRBJ1-1, with TRBD1 identical over 7 bases. The CDR3 has 14 amino acids. Germline V gene lookup returns CDR1 PRHDT and CDR2 FYEKMQ (reference sequence). V gave up 5 bases and J gave up 7 bases; unmatched junction bases: 10. In DNA form, the CDR3 reads TGTGCCAGCAGCCCGGGACAGCATACTTTTGAAGCTTTCTTT. Its translation is CASSPGQHTFEAFF.

The chain uses TRBV6-1 and TRBJ1-3; no reliable D call. The CDR3 totals 15 residues. Germline V gives CDR1 MNHNS, CDR2 SASEGT. V dropped 0 bases and J dropped 0 bases, with 6 bases sitting between them. The CDR3 protein is CASSEASSSGNTIYF. The CDR3 DNA sequence: TGTGCCAGCAGTGAAGCGTCTTCCTCTGGAAACACCATATATTTT.